This T cell receptor beta chain was sequenced during a study of identical twins. This clonotype showed up just a few times. Its antigen is currently unknown. TCRdb independently ran MiXCR on the 5' RACE reads; one entry per CDR3 protein. This table holds some 240,000 distinct CDR3 sequences, over 9.5% found once. Regarding the study as a whole: A lower insertion count was a feature of abundant cord blood beta clonotypes, with no such feature in memory repertoires. Among beta out-of-frame sequences, excess sharing between twins appeared weaker.

The V end was cut by 4 bases, the J end by 2 bases, with 13 bases between. The CDR3 loop spans 14 amino acids. Looked up from germline, CDR1 is SGHDT and CDR2 is YYEEEE. The clonotype comes from a man aged 45-65 years in good health. The sequenced sample was memory T cells sorted from blood. This chain links TRBV5-6 with TRBJ2-7; D possibly corresponds to TRBD1 (6 bases). In nucleotides, the CDR3 is TGTGCCAGCAGCCCCTTGGACAGTACCTACGAGCAGTACTTC. Its protein product is CASSPLDSTYEQYF.